Sequencing of this T cell receptor beta chain was carried out in a study of T cells in localized non-small cell lung cancer. The study's findings and limits: When the top 100 tumor clones were examined, a median approximately 59 of them also appeared in the adjacent lung, which was paired and uninvolved.

Trimming shortened V by 6 bases and J by 2 bases, and 13 bases separated the two germline ends. Germline CDR1 KGHSH, CDR2 LQKENI. The CDR3 is 14 residues long. Generated by immunoSEQ multiplex PCR, the TCRdb table keeps only in-frame clones and is missing some. The table lists about 20,000 clones, 85% to 90% of them singletons, with 5.5% to 8% in the top ten. Concerning this clone itself: Its matching antigen is unknown.

This receptor was identified in an older male donor with stage I squamous cell lung carcinoma. J is TRBJ1-1 and V is TRBV18, with no clear D. This material consisted of peripheral blood, taken before any cancer treatment. The CDR3 sequence is CASSQNIGNTEAFF. CDR3 coding DNA: TGTGCCAGCTCCCAAAATATCGGAAACACTGAAGCTTTCTTT. The variable domain in full, with the rest retrieved from reference TRBV18 and TRBJ1-1, is NAGVMQNPRHLVRRRGQEARLRCSPMKGHSHVYWYRQLPEEGLKFMVYLQKENIIDESGMPKERFSAEFPKEGPSILRIQQVVRGDSAAYFCASSQNIGNTEAFFGQGTRLTVV.